Here is one TCR beta chain with its context. Its target is unknown. The sample belongs to a study of T cell responses to AZD1222 COVID-19 vaccine. The study's findings and limits: Breadth and depth of Spike-specific TCRs rose after two AZD1222 doses. Only a handful of AZD1222 recipients were seropositive at baseline. It should be noted that donors were predominantly white British and more often female, and clonal diversity was possibly underestimated. Spike regions recognized by vaccine-associated CD4 TCRs spanned the protein, led by 160-218 and 743-854.

Here immunoSEQ multiplex PCR was the method, and the copy in TCRdb shows in-frame clones only, minus some. The sample consists of under 95,000 clones, 90% of them appearing once. Looked up from germline, CDR1 is DFQATT and CDR2 is SNEGSKA (reference sequence). This CDR3 spans 14 amino acids. The V end lost 3 bases, the J end lost 3 bases, and 12 bases lay between the germline ends. The chain joins TRBV20-1 to TRBJ1-5; D remains ambiguous. The specimen comprised peripheral blood, sampled on day 0 of AZD1222 vaccination. The clonotype was recovered from an adult in good health. The CDR3 protein is CSASGFSYNQPQHF. The CDR3 region has the DNA TGCAGTGCTAGTGGTTTCAGCTACAATCAGCCCCAGCATTTT.